This section outlines one T cell receptor beta chain sequence together with its context. Clones were sequenced by immunoSEQ multiplex PCR, and TCRdb holds only the in-frame ones, with some missing. The data show about 69,000 clones, around 83% seen once. The CDR3 has 12 amino acids. Per germline, CDR1 SGHTA and CDR2 FQGNSA. Trimming pared 1 base from V and 11 bases from J, leaving 11 bases between. The data were obtained in a study of OX40 agonist ivuxolimab in advanced cancers. The TCR was taken from an adult with an advanced solid tumor such as melanoma, head and neck, liver or kidney cancer. The rearrangement uses TRBV7-2 and TRBJ1-1, with D possibly being TRBD1 (6 bases). Specimen: CD4+ or CD8+ T cells sorted from blood, collected in a trial of the OX40 agonist ivuxolimab. This CDR3 reads CASSLDHRVAFF. CDR3 sequence (DNA): TGTGCCAGCAGCTTAGACCACAGGGTTGCTTTCTTT.